This T cell receptor beta chain comes out of a study of sequential checkpoint blockade in melanoma. Study-level background: First-line arms were nivolumab then ipilimumab, or the reverse, randomized 1:1. Both treatment sequences were followed by maintenance nivolumab.

Repertoires were generated with immunoSEQ multiplex PCR, while TCRdb's copy carries only in-frame clones and drops some. The sample carries more than 11,000 clones, more than 45% recorded once. There are a few counts of this clone. Treatment specified: randomized to nivolumab then ipilimumab (arm A) or the reverse (arm B). Live CD3+CD8+ CD19− CD56− cells were sorted from PBMCs. In germline, CDR1 is MNHEY, CDR2 SVGAGI. Germline trimming cut 5 bases from V and 4 bases from J; bases unmatched to any gene: 6. CDR3 size: 15 residues. This material consisted of CD8+ T cells sorted from blood (inferred from file names), taken from a patient given nivolumab and ipilimumab in sequence. The sequence was obtained from a human donor with melanoma. The chain recombines TRBV6-5 with TRBJ2-3; 10 bases agree with TRBD1. CDR3 region: CASSPWTGGADTQYF. DNA of the CDR3: TGTGCCAGCAGTCCCTGGACAGGGGGGGCAGATACGCAGTATTTT.